This T cell receptor beta chain was found in a study of control samples from healthy donors and cancer patients. Germline values: CDR1 MDHEN, CDR2 SYDVKM. The germline V and J ends were trimmed by 7 bases and 0 bases, with 13 bases remaining between them. The CDR3 runs to 15 residues. Profiling relied on immunoSEQ multiplex PCR, and the TCRdb table lists in-frame clones only, not all of them. The data show 260,000 or so clones, approximately 80% seen once. The sample comprised PBMCs. The receptor's source is a woman in her sixties or seventies with lung cancer. The gene calls are TRBV28 and TRBJ1-3; D unclear. CDR3 sequence reads: CASTPHSYSGNTIYF. The CDR3 DNA reads as TGTGCCAGCACCCCCCATTCCTACTCTGGAAACACCATATATTTT.